Below, 27 T cell receptor beta chains from the same sample are listed, as sequenced in a study of OX40 agonist ivuxolimab in advanced cancers. Assay: immunoSEQ multiplex PCR; the TCRdb copy retains only in-frame clones and omits some. The table has about 160,000 clones, around 94% seen once. The sequenced sample was CD4+ or CD8+ T cells sorted from blood, obtained in a trial of the OX40 agonist ivuxolimab. These receptors were taken from an adult with an advanced solid tumor such as melanoma, head and neck, liver or kidney cancer.

This chain links TRBV28 with TRBJ1-1; TRBD1 aligns across 12 bases. With 6 bases clipped from V and 0 bases from J, the junction kept 8 bases outside the gene matches. The CDR3 sequence is 17 residues long. The germline CDR1 and CDR2 sequences are MDHEN and SYDVKM. CDR3 loop: CASSGTRDRGLNTEAFF. The CDR3 DNA reads as TGTGCCAGCAGCGGTACACGGGACAGGGGGCTGAACACTGAAGCTTTCTTT.

This rearrangement joins TRBV9 to TRBJ1-2, with D unresolved. Germline V gene sequence: CDR1 SGDLS, CDR2 YYNGEE. The CDR3 contains 14 residues. Trimming cost V 4 bases and J 2 bases, with 12 bases left between them. Written as DNA, the CDR3 is TGTGCCAGCAGCTCCAGAGAGAGAAACTATGGCTACACCTTC. Translated: CASSSRERNYGYTF. The complete variable domain, with remaining parts taken from reference TRBV9 and TRBJ1-2, reads DSGVTQTPKHLITATGQRVTLRCSPRSGDLSVYWYQQSLDQGLQFLIQYYNGEERAKGNILERFSAQQFPDLHSELNLSSLELGDSALYFCASSSRERNYGYTFGSGTRLTVV.

The chain couples TRBV7-3 to TRBJ2-6; 10 bases map to TRBD2. This CDR3 has 18 amino acids. CDR1 is SGHTA, CDR2 FQGTGA, per germline. Trimming took 0 bases from V and 0 from J; bases not matched to a gene: 2. DNA of the CDR3: TGTGCCAGCAGCTTAACTCCTAGCGGGGGCTCTGGGGCCAACGTCCTGACTTTC. Residues: CASSLTPSGGSGANVLTF.

The chain carries TRBV7-2 and TRBJ1-3, with 10 bases matching TRBD1. V lost 4 bases, J lost 4 bases, and 4 bases stayed unmatched. Germline lookup yields CDR1 SGHTA and CDR2 FQGNSA. This CDR3 is built from 15 residues. CDR3 loop: CASSYWTGGGNTIYF. The CDR3 DNA is TGTGCCAGCAGCTATTGGACAGGGGGGGGAAACACCATATATTTT.

The rearrangement uses TRBV7-9 and TRBJ1-3, with D possibly matching TRBD1 (5 bases). This CDR3 contains 14 residues. The germline gives CDR1 SEHNR, CDR2 FQNEAQ (reference sequence). Trimming left V 5 bases short and J 4 bases short, with 12 bases between. The CDR3 loop reads CASSPDSGGNTIYF. In DNA form, the CDR3 reads TGTGCCAGCAGCCCCGACAGTGGGGGAAACACCATATATTTT.

The J gene is TRBJ2-1, the V gene TRBV4-2; 12 positions match TRBD2. Germline loops: CDR1 LGHNA, CDR2 YNFKEQ. The CDR3 runs to 22 residues. V was clipped by 0 bases and J by 3 bases; unmatched bases: 18. CDR3 region: CASSQDRLAGGPFLLLYNEQFF. CDR3 DNA: TGTGCCAGCAGCCAAGATCGTCTAGCGGGAGGGCCGTTTCTCTTGCTCTACAATGAGCAGTTCTTC.

The V gene is TRBV6-1, the J gene TRBJ1-2, with D perhaps TRBD1 (5 bases). This CDR3 region has 15 residues. Looked up from germline, CDR1 is MNHNS and CDR2 is SASEGT. The germline V and J ends were trimmed by 4 bases and 3 bases, with 15 bases remaining between them. The DNA of the CDR3 is TGTGCCAGCAGTGCCCATTGGAGGGGTGACTATGGCTACACCTTC. It translates to CASSAHWRGDYGYTF.

The J gene is TRBJ2-3, the V gene TRBV4-3; D gene uncertain. CDR1 and CDR2 (germline): LGHNA, YSLEER. The V end was cut by 1 base, the J end by 4 bases, with 6 bases between. CDR3 length: 13 residues. In nucleotides, the CDR3 is TGCGCCAGCAGCCAAGCAGAAGCAGATACGCAGTATTTT. Protein sequence: CASSQAEADTQYF.

This clone was counted a few times. The chain employs TRBV28 and TRBJ1-1; no definite D call. Looked up from germline, CDR1 is MDHEN and CDR2 is SYDVKM. Deletions cut 10 bases from V and 7 bases from J, with 13 bases between. The CDR3 is made up of 11 amino acids. The CDR3 reads CATRLNYEAFF. For the CDR3, the DNA is TGTGCCACCCGTCTTAACTATGAAGCTTTCTTT.

V gene TRBV11-2 combines with J gene TRBJ1-2; D uncertain. Germline values: CDR1 SGHAT, CDR2 FQNNGV. The ends were cut back, 3 bases at V and 4 bases at J, with 21 bases in the middle. The CDR3 covers 17 residues. The CDR3 nucleotides read TGTGCCAGCAGCTTCAAGGGAAAGGACGGGCGGATCTATGGCTACACCTTC. Translated: CASSFKGKDGRIYGYTF.

The chain carries TRBV6-6 and TRBJ2-7; D is possibly TRBD1 or TRBD2 (5 bases each). This CDR3 is 15 amino acids long. Trimming cost V 2 bases and J 1 base, with 12 bases left between them. Germline V gene sequence: CDR1 MNHNY, CDR2 SVGAGI (reference sequence). The CDR3 nucleotides are TGTGCCAGCAGTTACCCGGGACCTACGTCCTACGAGCAGTACTTC. It translates to CASSYPGPTSYEQYF.

The chain employs TRBV11-2 and TRBJ2-1; TRBD1 matches at 7 bases. CDR1 is SGHAT, CDR2 FQNNGV, per germline. Trimming cost V 2 bases and J 0 bases; bases outside gene matches: 1. The CDR3 is 15 residues long. The CDR3 spells CASSLNRGSYNEQFF. The CDR3 nucleotides are TGTGCCAGCAGCTTAAACAGGGGCTCCTACAATGAGCAGTTCTTC.

A single count supports this clone. The identical CDR3 is also encoded by other nucleotide sequences in the sample. This chain joins TRBV15 and TRBJ2-5, with 10 bases lining up with TRBD2. There are 14 residues in the CDR3. Unmatched junction bases numbered 9, after V lost 9 bases and J lost 5 bases. Germline lookup yields CDR1 LNHNV and CDR2 YYDKDF (reference sequence). CDR3 DNA sequence: TGTGCCACTAGCCAGGGAGCGGGAGGGGAGACCCAGTACTTC. Its protein product is CATSQGAGGETQYF.

The chain couples TRBV30 to TRBJ1-1; 7 nucleotides match TRBD1. The CDR3 runs 17 residues. The germline V gene has CDR1 GTSNPN and CDR2 SVGIG (reference sequence). V shed 0 bases and J 7 bases; nucleotides not matched to a gene: 17. CDR3 residues: CAWSVEGAPGNFDEAFF. In DNA form, the CDR3 reads TGTGCCTGGAGTGTAGAGGGGGCGCCGGGGAATTTTGATGAAGCTTTCTTT.

This chain joins TRBV6-1 and TRBJ1-2; TRBD1 matches 10 bases. Trimming cost V 8 bases and J 4 bases; bases outside gene matches: 7. The germline CDR1 and CDR2 sequences are MNHNS and SASEGT. The CDR3 sequence is 14 residues long. The CDR3: CASGTGVQVYGYTF. The CDR3 DNA reads TGTGCCAGCGGGACAGGGGTACAAGTCTATGGCTACACCTTC.

The gene calls are TRBV11-2 and TRBJ2-2; the D call may be TRBD1 or TRBD2 (7 bases each). The V gene lost 0 bases and the J gene lost 7 bases, with 12 bases spanning the gap. CDR1 is SGHAT and CDR2 is FQNNGV in the germline V gene. This CDR3 comprises 15 residues. CDR3 amino acids: CASSLEAGGVGELFF. CDR3 nucleotide sequence: TGTGCCAGCAGCTTAGAGGCAGGGGGGGTCGGGGAGCTGTTTTTT.

The gene calls are TRBV7-9 and TRBJ1-1; 9 bases are shared with TRBD1. Germline lookup yields CDR1 SEHNR and CDR2 FQNEAQ (reference sequence). The trim removed 6 bases at V and 5 bases at J, leaving 10 bases unmatched. The CDR3 spans 15 residues. Here the CDR3 DNA reads TGTGCCAGCAGTATAACAGGGGGCGGTTGGACTGAAGCTTTCTTT. Translated: CASSITGGGWTEAFF.

The genes are TRBV28 and TRBJ2-7, with TRBD1 as a possible D gene (5 bases). V lost 3 bases to trimming and J lost 5 bases, with 11 bases between them. CDR3 length: 13 residues. From germline, CDR1 is MDHEN and CDR2 SYDVKM. As DNA, the CDR3 is TGTGCCAGCAGTTTCCCAGGGCTGGACGAGCAGTACTTC. Protein product: CASSFPGLDEQYF. The full variable domain, completed using reference TRBV28 and TRBJ2-7, is DVKVTQSSRYLVKRTGEKVFLECVQDMDHENMFWYRQDPGLGLRLIYFSYDVKMKEKGDIPEGYSVSREKKERFSLILESASTNQTSMYLCASSFPGLDEQYFGPGTRLTVT.

The chain employs TRBV7-2 and TRBJ2-5; D gene unclear. The CDR3 runs 14 residues. From germline, CDR1 is SGHTA and CDR2 FQGNSA. V was trimmed by 0 bases and J by 1 base, leaving 6 bases between them. CDR3 sequence: CASSLAGLQETQYF. The CDR3 DNA sequence: TGTGCCAGCAGCTTAGCTGGCCTCCAAGAGACCCAGTACTTC.

The chain links TRBV6-6 to TRBJ2-7; D is perhaps TRBD2 (6 bases). V was clipped by 8 bases and J by 3 bases, with 11 bases between them. This CDR3 has 12 residues. CDR1 and CDR2 from the germline V gene are MNHNY and SVGAGI (reference sequence). The CDR3 DNA follows: TGTGCCAGCCGCTCGGGAGTCTACGAGCAGTACTTC. Its protein is CASRSGVYEQYF.

The count of this clone is one. This chain connects TRBV6-6 to TRBJ1-3; D is unresolved. This CDR3 has 14 residues. Trimming removed 6 bases at V and 4 bases at J, with 13 bases between. Germline-derived CDR1 and CDR2 are MNHNY and SVGAGI (reference sequence). CDR3 in amino acids: CASSLRAGGNTIYF. CDR3 nucleotides: TGTGCCAGCAGCCTTCGAGCAGGAGGAAACACCATATATTTT.

The J gene is TRBJ2-3, the V gene TRBV2; 8 bases line up with TRBD2. With V trimmed by 2 bases and J by 10 bases, 11 bases remained unmatched. CDR1 SNHLY and CDR2 FYNNEI come from the germline V gene. This CDR3 contains 15 residues. CDR3 region: CASSERLARVMAQYF. CDR3 nucleotides: TGTGCCAGCAGTGAACGACTAGCGAGGGTAATGGCGCAGTATTTT.

The sample holds one count of this clone. J is TRBJ2-2 and V is TRBV7-2; 9 nucleotides match TRBD2. The CDR3 sequence is 17 residues long. CDR1 SGHTA and CDR2 FQGNSA come from the germline V gene. The ends lost 5 bases at V and 4 bases at J; junction bases unmatched: 11. The CDR3 is CASSHPGTSSLTGELFF. The DNA for the CDR3 is TGTGCCAGCAGCCACCCCGGGACTAGCTCTCTCACCGGGGAGCTGTTTTTT.

As to this clone: The same CDR3 is also encoded by other DNA sequences in this sample. The chain recombines TRBV28 with TRBJ1-2; D possibly corresponds to TRBD1 (6 bases). Germline V gene sequence: CDR1 MDHEN, CDR2 SYDVKM. Deletions cut 2 bases from V and 2 bases from J, with 6 bases between. This CDR3 region has 13 residues. As DNA, the CDR3 is TGTGCCAGCAGTTTAGGACAGAACTATGGCTACACCTTC. Its protein is CASSLGQNYGYTF.

The chain recombines TRBV18 with TRBJ1-2; D gene ambiguous. Trimming removed 3 bases from V and 2 bases from J, with 7 bases in between. This CDR3 is built from 13 residues. CDR1 and CDR2 (germline): KGHSH, LQKENI. CDR3 region: CASSPTANYGYTF. DNA of the CDR3: TGTGCCAGCTCACCCACAGCCAACTATGGCTACACCTTC. Variable domain in full (rest from reference TRBV18 and TRBJ1-2): NAGVMQNPRHLVRRRGQEARLRCSPMKGHSHVYWYRQLPEEGLKFMVYLQKENIIDESGMPKERFSAEFPKEGPSILRIQQVVRGDSAAYFCASSPTANYGYTFGSGTRLTVV.

The chain employs TRBV19 and TRBJ2-1; TRBD2 matches at 10 bases. Trimming removed 4 bases from V and 3 bases from J; junction bases left unmatched: 15. The CDR3 is 19 amino acids. In germline, CDR1 is LNHDA, CDR2 SQIVND (reference sequence). CDR3 amino acids: CASSNPLPIAGGRYNEQFF. The DNA for the CDR3 is TGTGCCAGTAGTAACCCTCTCCCTATAGCGGGAGGACGCTACAATGAGCAGTTCTTC.

CDR3 bases: TGCGCCAGCAGTGAAGCGGTAGGGATGGATCAGCCCCAGCATTTT. This gives the protein CASSEAVGMDQPQHF. This chain connects TRBV10-2 to TRBJ1-5, with D uncertain. Germline V gene data show CDR1 as WSHSY and CDR2 as SAAADI. The V and J ends lost 3 bases and 5 bases respectively, with 14 bases between them. This CDR3 contains 15 residues.